This entry concerns a single T cell receptor beta chain. No antigen is known for it. TCRdb's copy holds only in-frame clones and misses some; the assay was immunoSEQ multiplex PCR. The sample holds more than 15,000 clones; 92% are singletons and the top ten take roughly 0.5%. This record comes from a study of PD-1 blockade in classical Hodgkin lymphoma. Study-wide results and limits: Compared with healthy donors, newly diagnosed patients reportedly showed lower baseline TCR diversity. Nothing has yet pinned down what causes the repertoire differences, possibly disease activity or prior therapy.

Documented time point: newly diagnosed, previously untreated cHL patient sample. Isolation of CD4+ T cells from thawed PBMCs was performed by magnetic negative selection. The authors compared against newly diagnosed, untreated classical Hodgkin lymphoma PBMCs. Germline loops: CDR1 MGHRA, CDR2 YSYEKL. Trimming took off 0 bases at V and 6 bases at J, with 6 bases between the two ends. This CDR3 spans 13 amino acids. The sample comprised CD4+ T cells from blood. V usage is TRBV4-1 and J usage is TRBJ1-5, with a possible D match to TRBD1 (5 bases). This TCR derives from a human donor with classical Hodgkin lymphoma. The CDR3 loop reads CASSQDQGQPQHF. For the CDR3, the DNA is TGCGCCAGCAGCCAAGATCAGGGTCAGCCCCAGCATTTT.